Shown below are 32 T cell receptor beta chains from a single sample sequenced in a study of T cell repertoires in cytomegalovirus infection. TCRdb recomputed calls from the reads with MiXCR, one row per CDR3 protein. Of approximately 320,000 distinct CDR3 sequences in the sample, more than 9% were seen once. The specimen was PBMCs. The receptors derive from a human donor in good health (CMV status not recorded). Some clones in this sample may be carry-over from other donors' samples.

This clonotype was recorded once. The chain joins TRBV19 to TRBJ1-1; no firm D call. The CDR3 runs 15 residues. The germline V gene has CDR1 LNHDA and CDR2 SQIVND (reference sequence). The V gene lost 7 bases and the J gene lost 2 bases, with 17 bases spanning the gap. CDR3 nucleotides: TGTGCCAGTACTCTCGCAGGCCGCGGAAACACTGAAGCTTTCTTT. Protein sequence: CASTLAGRGNTEAFF.

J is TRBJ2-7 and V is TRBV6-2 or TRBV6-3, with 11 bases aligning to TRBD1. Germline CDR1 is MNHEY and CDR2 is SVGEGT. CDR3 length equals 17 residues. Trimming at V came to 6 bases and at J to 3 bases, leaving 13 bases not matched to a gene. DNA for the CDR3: TGTGCCAGCAGCTCACTCCCCCGGGACAGGGGGTTCTACGAGCAGTACTTC. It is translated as CASSSLPRDRGFYEQYF.

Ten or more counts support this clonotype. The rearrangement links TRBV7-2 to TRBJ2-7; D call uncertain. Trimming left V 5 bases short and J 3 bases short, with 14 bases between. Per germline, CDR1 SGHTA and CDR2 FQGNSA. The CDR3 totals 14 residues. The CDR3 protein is CASSPWAVNYEQYF. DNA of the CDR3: TGTGCCAGCAGCCCCTGGGCGGTTAACTACGAGCAGTACTTC.

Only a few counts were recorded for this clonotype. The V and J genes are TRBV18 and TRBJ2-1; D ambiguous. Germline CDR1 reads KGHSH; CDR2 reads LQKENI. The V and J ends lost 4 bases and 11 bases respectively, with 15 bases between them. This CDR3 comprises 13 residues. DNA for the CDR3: TGTGCCAGCTCACTTCCTCCTAGGAGTAAGCAGTTCTTC. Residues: CASSLPPRSKQFF.

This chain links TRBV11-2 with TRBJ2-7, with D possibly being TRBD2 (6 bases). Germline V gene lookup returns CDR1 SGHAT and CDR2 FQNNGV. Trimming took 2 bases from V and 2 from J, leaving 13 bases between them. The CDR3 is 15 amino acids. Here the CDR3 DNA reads TGTGCCAGCAGCTTATACGGGGCGGGAACCTACGAGCAGTACTTC. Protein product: CASSLYGAGTYEQYF.

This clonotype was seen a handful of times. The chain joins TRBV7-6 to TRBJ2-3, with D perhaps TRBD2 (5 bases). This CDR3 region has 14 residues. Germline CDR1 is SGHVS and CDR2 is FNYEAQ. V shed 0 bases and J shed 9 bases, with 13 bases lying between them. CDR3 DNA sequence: TGTGCCAGCAGCTTAGCGGAGGACGCCGGCACGCAGTATTTT. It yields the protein CASSLAEDAGTQYF.

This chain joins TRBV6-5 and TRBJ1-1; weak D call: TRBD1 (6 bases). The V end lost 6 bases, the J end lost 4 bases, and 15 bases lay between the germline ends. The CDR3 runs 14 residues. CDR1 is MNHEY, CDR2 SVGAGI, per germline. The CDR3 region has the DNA TGTGCCAGCAGCCCGGGGGGCTTGGGCACTGAAGCTTTCTTT. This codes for CASSPGGLGTEAFF.

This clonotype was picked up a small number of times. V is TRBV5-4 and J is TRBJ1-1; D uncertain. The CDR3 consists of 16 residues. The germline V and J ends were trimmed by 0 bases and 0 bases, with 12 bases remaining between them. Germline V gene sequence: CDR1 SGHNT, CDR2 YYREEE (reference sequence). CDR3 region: CASSLGVRTLNTEAFF. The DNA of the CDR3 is TGTGCCAGCAGCTTGGGGGTCAGGACCCTGAACACTGAAGCTTTCTTT.

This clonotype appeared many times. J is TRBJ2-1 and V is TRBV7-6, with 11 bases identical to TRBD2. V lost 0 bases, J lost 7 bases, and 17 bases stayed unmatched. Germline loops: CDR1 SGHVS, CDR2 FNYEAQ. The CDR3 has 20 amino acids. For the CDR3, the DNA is TGTGCCAGCAGCTTAGCCCACAGAACCCGAACTAGCGGGAGTGATAATGAGCAGTTCTTC. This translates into CASSLAHRTRTSGSDNEQFF. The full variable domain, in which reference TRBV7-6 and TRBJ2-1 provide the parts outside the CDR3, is GAGVSQSPRYKVTKRGQDVALRCDPISGHVSLYWYRQALGQGPEFLTYFNYEAQQDKSGLPNDRFSAERPEGSISTLTIQRTEQRDSAMYRCASSLAHRTRTSGSDNEQFFGPGTRLTVL.

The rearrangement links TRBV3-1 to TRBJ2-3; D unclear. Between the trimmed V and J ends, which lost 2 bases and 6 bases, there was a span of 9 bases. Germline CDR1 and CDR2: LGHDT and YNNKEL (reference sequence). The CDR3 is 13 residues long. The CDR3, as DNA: TGTGCCAGCAGCCAATATACGTTGGATACGCAGTATTTT. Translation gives CASSQYTLDTQYF.

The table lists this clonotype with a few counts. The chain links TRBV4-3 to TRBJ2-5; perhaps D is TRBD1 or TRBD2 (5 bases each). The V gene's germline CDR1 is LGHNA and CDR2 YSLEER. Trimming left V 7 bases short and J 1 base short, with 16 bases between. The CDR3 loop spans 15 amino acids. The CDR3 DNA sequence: TGCGCCAGCACCCCGGGACCAGCGCCCCAAGAGACCCAGTACTTC. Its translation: CASTPGPAPQETQYF.

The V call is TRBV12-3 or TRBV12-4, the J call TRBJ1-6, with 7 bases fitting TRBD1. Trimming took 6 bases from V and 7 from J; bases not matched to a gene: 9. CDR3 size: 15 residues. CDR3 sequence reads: CASRLETGPNSPLHF. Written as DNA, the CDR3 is TGTGCCAGCAGGCTGGAGACAGGGCCCAATTCACCCCTCCACTTT.

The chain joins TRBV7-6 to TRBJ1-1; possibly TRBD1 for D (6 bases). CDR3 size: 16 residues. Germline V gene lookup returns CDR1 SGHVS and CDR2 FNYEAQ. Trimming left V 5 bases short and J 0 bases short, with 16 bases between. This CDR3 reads CASSREAGAMNTEAFF. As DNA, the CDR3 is TGTGCCAGCAGCCGCGAGGCAGGGGCCATGAACACTGAAGCTTTCTTT.

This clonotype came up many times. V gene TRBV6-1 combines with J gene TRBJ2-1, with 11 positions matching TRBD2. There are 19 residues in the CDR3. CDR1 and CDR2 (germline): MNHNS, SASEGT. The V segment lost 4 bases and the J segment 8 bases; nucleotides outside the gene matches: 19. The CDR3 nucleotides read TGTGCCAGCAGTGGAGGAGGGCTAGCGGGAGGAGCCCGGTGGGATGAGCAGTTCTTC. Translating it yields CASSGGGLAGGARWDEQFF.

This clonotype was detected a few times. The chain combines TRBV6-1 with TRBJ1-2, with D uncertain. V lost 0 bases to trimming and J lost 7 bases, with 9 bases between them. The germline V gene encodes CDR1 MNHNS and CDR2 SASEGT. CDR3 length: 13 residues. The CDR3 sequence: CASSEALGSGYTF. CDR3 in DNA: TGTGCCAGCAGTGAAGCGCTTGGGTCTGGCTACACCTTC.

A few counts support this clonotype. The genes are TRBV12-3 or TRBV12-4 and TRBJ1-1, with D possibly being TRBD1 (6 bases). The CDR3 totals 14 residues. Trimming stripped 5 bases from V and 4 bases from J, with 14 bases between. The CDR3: CASSGQLTSTEAFF. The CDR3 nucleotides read TGTGCCAGCAGTGGACAGCTTACTTCCACTGAAGCTTTCTTT.

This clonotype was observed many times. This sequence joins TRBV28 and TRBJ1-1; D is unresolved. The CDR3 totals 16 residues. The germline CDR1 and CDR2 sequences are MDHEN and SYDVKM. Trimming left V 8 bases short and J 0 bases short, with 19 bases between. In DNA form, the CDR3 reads TGTGCCAGCCAGTCCGTCGCTCTTTATATGAACACTGAAGCTTTCTTT. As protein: CASQSVALYMNTEAFF.

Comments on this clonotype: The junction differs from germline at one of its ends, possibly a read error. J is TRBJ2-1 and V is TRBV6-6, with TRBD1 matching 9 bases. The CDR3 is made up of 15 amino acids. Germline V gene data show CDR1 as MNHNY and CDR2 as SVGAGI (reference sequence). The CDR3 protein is CASRSRDRVYDEQFF. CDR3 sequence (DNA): TGTGCCAGCAGATCCCGGGACAGGGTCTACGATGAGCAGTTCTTC.

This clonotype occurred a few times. The DNA of the CDR3 is TGTGCCAGCAAAGGGACAGGGAGCTACAATGAGCAGTTCTTC. Translated, it gives CASKGTGSYNEQFF. V usage is TRBV2 and J usage is TRBJ2-1, with 9 bases matching TRBD1. The J segment lost 3 bases and the V segment lost 7 bases, leaving 4 bases of the junction unmatched. The length of the CDR3 is 14 residues. CDR1 and CDR2 from the germline V gene are SNHLY and FYNNEI.

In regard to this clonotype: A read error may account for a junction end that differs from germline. The CDR3 is CASSSNTVELFF. CDR3 nucleotide sequence: TGTGCCAGCAGCTCTAACACCGTGGAGCTGTTTTTT. The V gene is TRBV7-3, the J gene TRBJ2-2; D remains ambiguous. This CDR3 comprises 12 residues. CDR1 and CDR2 from the germline V gene are SGHTA and FQGTGA.

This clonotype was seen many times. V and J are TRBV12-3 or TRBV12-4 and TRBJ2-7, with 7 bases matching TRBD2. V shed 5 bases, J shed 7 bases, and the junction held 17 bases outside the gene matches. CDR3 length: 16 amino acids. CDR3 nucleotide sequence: TGTGCCAGCAGTCCCAACGTGAGCGGGAAGATGAGGGAGCAGTACTTC. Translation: CASSPNVSGKMREQYF.

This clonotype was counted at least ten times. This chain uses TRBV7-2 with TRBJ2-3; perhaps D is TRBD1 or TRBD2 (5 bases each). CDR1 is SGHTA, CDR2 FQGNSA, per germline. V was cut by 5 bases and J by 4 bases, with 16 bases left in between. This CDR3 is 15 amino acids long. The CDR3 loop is CASSAYAGTPDTQYF. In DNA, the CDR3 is TGTGCCAGCAGCGCCTACGCAGGGACGCCAGATACGCAGTATTTT. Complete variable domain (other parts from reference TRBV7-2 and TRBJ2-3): GAGVSQSPSNKVTEKGKDVELRCDPISGHTALYWYRQSLGQGLEFLIYFQGNSAPDKSGLPSDRFSAERTGGSVSTLTIQRTQQEDSAVYLCASSAYAGTPDTQYFGPGTRLTVL.

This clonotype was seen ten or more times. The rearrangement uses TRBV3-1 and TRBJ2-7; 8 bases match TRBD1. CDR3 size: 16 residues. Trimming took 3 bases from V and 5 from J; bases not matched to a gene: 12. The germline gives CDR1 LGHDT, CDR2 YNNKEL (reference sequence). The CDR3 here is CASSQTGQVFGDEQYF. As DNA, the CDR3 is TGTGCCAGCAGCCAGACGGGACAGGTCTTTGGGGACGAGCAGTACTTC.

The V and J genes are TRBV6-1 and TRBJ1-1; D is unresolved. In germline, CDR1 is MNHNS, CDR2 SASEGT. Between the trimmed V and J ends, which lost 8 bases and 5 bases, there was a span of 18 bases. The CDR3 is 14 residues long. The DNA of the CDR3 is TGTGCCAGCGCTCGGCTGTCAAGCAAGACTGAAGCTTTCTTT. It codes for CASARLSSKTEAFF.

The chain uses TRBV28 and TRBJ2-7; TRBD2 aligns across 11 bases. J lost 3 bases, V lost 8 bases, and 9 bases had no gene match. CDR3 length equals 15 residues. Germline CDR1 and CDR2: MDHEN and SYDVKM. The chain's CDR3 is CASGGGLAVLYEQYF. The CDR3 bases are TGTGCCAGCGGAGGGGGACTAGCGGTCCTCTACGAGCAGTACTTC.

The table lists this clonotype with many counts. CDR3 protein: CASSEKENTEAFF. CDR3 DNA: TGTGCCAGCAGTGAAAAGGAGAACACTGAAGCTTTCTTT. The chain links TRBV6-1 to TRBJ1-1; D ambiguous. The CDR3 has 13 residues. Germline CDR1 reads MNHNS; CDR2 reads SASEGT. V lost 2 bases to trimming and J lost 1 base, with 5 bases between them.

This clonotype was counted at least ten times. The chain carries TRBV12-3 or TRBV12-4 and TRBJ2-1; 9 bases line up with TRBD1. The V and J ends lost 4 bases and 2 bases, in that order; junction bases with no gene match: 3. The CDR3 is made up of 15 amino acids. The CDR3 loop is CASSSRDRAYNEQFF. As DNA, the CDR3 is TGTGCCAGCAGTTCCAGGGACAGGGCCTACAATGAGCAGTTCTTC.

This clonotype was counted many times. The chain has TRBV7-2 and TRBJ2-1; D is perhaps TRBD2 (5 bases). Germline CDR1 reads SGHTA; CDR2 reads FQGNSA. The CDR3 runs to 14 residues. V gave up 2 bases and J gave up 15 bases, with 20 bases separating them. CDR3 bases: TGTGCCAGCAGCTTAAAAGGGTATGGGGAGAGTTGGTTCTTC. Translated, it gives CASSLKGYGESWFF.

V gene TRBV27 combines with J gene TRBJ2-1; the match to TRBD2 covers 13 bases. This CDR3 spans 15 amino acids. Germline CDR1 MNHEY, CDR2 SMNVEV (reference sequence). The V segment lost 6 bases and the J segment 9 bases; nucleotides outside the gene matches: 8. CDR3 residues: CASRAQGLAGFEQFF. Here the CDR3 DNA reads TGTGCCAGCAGAGCCCAGGGACTAGCGGGATTTGAGCAGTTCTTC.

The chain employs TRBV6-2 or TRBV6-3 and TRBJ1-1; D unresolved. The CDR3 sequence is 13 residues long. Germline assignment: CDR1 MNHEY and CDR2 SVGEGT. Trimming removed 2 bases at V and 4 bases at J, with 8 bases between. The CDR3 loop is CASSYAGSTEAFF. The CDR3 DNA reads TGTGCCAGCAGTTACGCGGGAAGCACTGAAGCTTTCTTT.

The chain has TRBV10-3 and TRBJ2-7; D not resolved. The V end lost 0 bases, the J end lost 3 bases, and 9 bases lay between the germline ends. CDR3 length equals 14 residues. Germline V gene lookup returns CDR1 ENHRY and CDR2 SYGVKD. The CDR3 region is CAISESAADYEQYF. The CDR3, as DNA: TGTGCCATCAGTGAGTCCGCGGCAGACTACGAGCAGTACTTC.

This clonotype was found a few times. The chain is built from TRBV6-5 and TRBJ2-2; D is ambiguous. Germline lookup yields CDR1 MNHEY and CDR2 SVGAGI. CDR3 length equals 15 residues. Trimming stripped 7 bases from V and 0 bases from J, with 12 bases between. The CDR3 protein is CASNRRNSNTGELFF. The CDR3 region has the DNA TGTGCCAGCAACAGACGGAATTCGAACACCGGGGAGCTGTTTTTT.